This T cell receptor beta chain was sequenced during a study of Graves' ophthalmopathy and Graves' hyperthyroidism. Many counts were recorded for this clonotype. As yet, its antigen is unknown. Study results and limitations: Most thyroid clonotypes with frequency above 0.001 were detected in blood too.

Amplification targeted the TCR beta CDR3 regions, with RNA transcripts as the source material. Second-round multiplex PCR came after first-round RT-PCR with HTBI primers. In TCRdb, the multiplex PCR reads were re-called with MiXCR into one record per CDR3 protein. The table shows over 650,000 distinct CDR3 sequences, with over 40% occurring only once. The CDR3 loop spans 13 amino acids. From germline, CDR1 is MGHDK and CDR2 SYGVNS. Trimming stripped 1 base from V and 4 bases from J, with 7 bases between. Diagnosis used clinical symptoms, serum thyroxine, TRAb, thyroid ultrasound and orbital computed tomography.

The chain joins TRBV25-1 to TRBJ1-1; D unclear. The receptor was isolated from an adult man with Graves' ophthalmopathy. Sequencing was carried out using peripheral blood. The DNA of the CDR3 is TGTGCCAGCAGTGAATTAGATGGCACTGAAGCTTTCTTT. It specifies CASSELDGTEAFF.